This passage covers 29 T cell receptor beta chains from one sample sequenced in a study of blood T cell repertoires in COVID-19. Only in-frame clones appear in the TCRdb table, and some are missing; sequencing was by immunoSEQ multiplex PCR. The data contain about 300,000 clones, approximately 90% of them singletons. The sequenced sample consisted of peripheral blood. The receptors were gathered from a man aged 35-49 years with acute or convalescent COVID-19.

This clone was observed a single time. CDR3: CASSIGVGRGRIGELFF. CDR3 DNA sequence: TGTGCCAGTAGTATAGGGGTAGGCAGGGGTCGGATCGGGGAGCTGTTTTTT. The chain has TRBV19 and TRBJ2-2; D might be TRBD1 (6 bases). There are 17 residues in the CDR3. Germline CDR1 is LNHDA and CDR2 is SQIVND (reference sequence). V lost 1 base to trimming and J lost 7 bases, with 19 bases between them. Looking up the rest from reference TRBV19 and TRBJ2-2 gives the full variable domain: DGGITQSPKYLFRKEGQNVTLSCEQNLNHDAMYWYRQDPGQGLRLIYYSQIVNDFQKGDIAEGYSVSREKKESFPLTVTSAQKNPTAFYLCASSIGVGRGRIGELFFGEGSRLTVL.

The rearrangement uses TRBV6-6 and TRBJ1-2; the D gene is possibly TRBD1 (6 bases). The germline CDR1 and CDR2 sequences are MNHNY and SVGAGI (reference sequence). V was trimmed by 7 bases and J by 3 bases, leaving 9 bases between them. This CDR3 is built from 12 residues. CDR3 sequence (DNA): TGTGCCAGCACCGACAGGTACTATGGCTACACCTTC. It yields the protein CASTDRYYGYTF.

This chain uses TRBV2 with TRBJ2-7; D is possibly TRBD2 (5 bases). Per germline, CDR1 SNHLY and CDR2 FYNNEI. V dropped 3 bases and J dropped 5 bases, with 5 bases sitting between them. This CDR3 has 11 residues. The CDR3 region is CASSDGNEQYF. CDR3 sequence (DNA): TGTGCCAGCAGTGACGGGAACGAGCAGTACTTC.

This clone came up once. The genes are TRBV24-1 and TRBJ2-7, with 8 bases matching TRBD2. V trimming: 3 bases; J trimming: 5 bases; junction bases outside the gene matches: 5. This CDR3 comprises 14 residues. Germline assignment: CDR1 KGHDR and CDR2 SFDVKD. CDR3 sequence (DNA): TGTGCCACCAGTGATCCGGGACTAGGACACGAGCAGTACTTC. It yields the protein CATSDPGLGHEQYF.

The chain combines TRBV18 with TRBJ1-1, with D perhaps matching TRBD1 (5 bases). Germline values: CDR1 KGHSH, CDR2 LQKENI. CDR3 length: 13 amino acids. Trimming pared 5 bases from V and 4 bases from J, leaving 11 bases between. The CDR3 bases are TGTGCCAGCTCAACAGACCAGGGCACTGAAGCTTTCTTT. It codes for CASSTDQGTEAFF.

The chain recombines TRBV3-1 (or the pseudogene TRBV3-2) with TRBJ1-1, with a weak D call TRBD1 (5 bases). Trimming took off 1 base at V and 5 bases at J, with 17 bases between the two ends. The CDR3 is made up of 16 amino acids. In germline, CDR1 is LGHDT, CDR2 YNNKEL (reference sequence). Here the CDR3 reads CASSQGRRGGGTEAFF. The CDR3, as DNA: TGTGCCAGCAGCCAAGGCCGGAGAGGCGGGGGGACTGAAGCTTTCTTT.

This clone was seen only once. The chain uses TRBV5-1 and TRBJ2-7; 8 bases agree with TRBD1. Germline V gene data show CDR1 as SGHRS and CDR2 as YFSETQ. This CDR3 region has 16 residues. The junction had 9 bases not matched to a gene; V was cut back by 0 bases and J by 4 bases. CDR3 coding DNA: TGCGCCAGCAGCTTGGGTGCCGGGACAGGTTCATACGAGCAGTACTTC. This codes for CASSLGAGTGSYEQYF.

The chain combines TRBV12-5 with TRBJ2-7; perhaps TRBD1 as D (6 bases). This CDR3 is 15 amino acids long. CDR1 is LGHNT, CDR2 FRNRAP, per germline. Trimming removed 6 bases from V and 3 bases from J, with 18 bases in between. CDR3 bases: TGTGCTAGTGGCTTTACACCCGGACAGAACTACGAGCAGTACTTC. This sequence encodes CASGFTPGQNYEQYF.

The chain carries TRBV7-8 and TRBJ2-7; perhaps TRBD1 as D (5 bases). V was clipped by 4 bases and J by 1 base, with 14 bases between them. CDR1 and CDR2 (germline): SGHVS, FQNEAQ. The CDR3 spans 15 residues. The CDR3 region is CASSSTAAPSYEQYF. The CDR3, as DNA: TGTGCCAGCAGCTCGACAGCTGCCCCTTCCTACGAGCAGTACTTC.

The rearrangement links TRBV7-6 to TRBJ1-1, with D uncertain. The CDR3 runs 13 residues. V was clipped by 3 bases and J by 3 bases, with 8 bases between them. Per the germline V gene, CDR1 is SGHVS and CDR2 is FNYEAQ. CDR3 sequence reads: CASSFRMDTEAFF. CDR3 coding DNA: TGTGCCAGCAGCTTCAGGATGGACACTGAAGCTTTCTTT.

This clone was seen just once. CDR3 nucleotides: TGTGCCAGCAGCCAGGGACAGGGTAACACTGAAGCTTTCTTT. This translates into CASSQGQGNTEAFF. V and J are TRBV7-6 and TRBJ1-1; TRBD1 matches 9 bases. The V gene's germline CDR1 is SGHVS and CDR2 FNYEAQ. Trimming cost V 5 bases and J 2 bases; bases outside gene matches: 3. The CDR3 is 14 residues long.

The chain combines TRBV6-1 with TRBJ2-5, with TRBD1 matching 8 bases. The V gene end was trimmed by 3 bases and the J gene end by 7 bases; junction bases not matched to a gene: 7. Germline V CDR1 and CDR2: MNHNS, SASEGT. The CDR3 has 14 amino acids. The DNA of the CDR3 is TGTGCCAGCAGTGAGACAGGGGCTAGGGTGACCCAGTACTTC. As protein: CASSETGARVTQYF.

This sequence joins TRBV10-3 and TRBJ2-3, with TRBD2 matching over 8 bases. Germline loops: CDR1 ENHRY, CDR2 SYGVKD. The CDR3 is made up of 15 amino acids. V lost 2 bases, J lost 0 bases, and 1 base stayed unmatched. CDR3 sequence reads: CAISEGLASTDTQYF. CDR3 in DNA: TGTGCCATCAGTGAGGGACTAGCAAGCACAGATACGCAGTATTTT.

This sequence joins TRBV23-1 and TRBJ2-1; a weak D match, TRBD1 (6 bases). TRBV23-1 is an ORF, and what it does is uncertain. The ends were cut back, 4 bases at V and 7 bases at J, with 20 bases in the middle. The CDR3 loop spans 16 amino acids. CDR3 amino acids: CASSLSGHQRWNEQFF. The CDR3 DNA follows: TGCGCCAGCAGTCTGTCGGGACACCAGCGGTGGAATGAGCAGTTCTTC.

The chain employs TRBV6-5 and TRBJ1-2; D possibly corresponds to TRBD1 (5 bases). The CDR3 has 13 amino acids. Germline V CDR1 and CDR2: MNHEY, SVGAGI. V shed 8 bases and J shed 2 bases, with 12 bases lying between them. The CDR3 sequence: CASAYGGNYGYTF. The CDR3 DNA follows: TGTGCCAGCGCTTACGGGGGAAACTATGGCTACACCTTC.

The chain carries TRBV30 and TRBJ2-5; 8 bases agree with TRBD2. Germline lookup yields CDR1 GTSNPN and CDR2 SVGIG (reference sequence). The CDR3 totals 16 residues. V gave up 4 bases and J gave up 4 bases; unmatched junction bases: 14. The CDR3 coding sequence is TGTGCCTGGACCCTTGGGGCTAGCGGGTCTGGAGAGACCCAGTACTTC. This gives the protein CAWTLGASGSGETQYF.

The chain has TRBV10-3 and TRBJ1-3; 11 bases align to TRBD1. This CDR3 spans 17 amino acids. V shed 7 bases, J shed 0 bases, and the junction held 8 bases outside the gene matches. Germline CDR1 ENHRY, CDR2 SYGVKD. The DNA of the CDR3 is TGTGCCATCACTCGGGACAGGGGGTATAGCTCTGGAAACACCATATATTTT. Protein sequence: CAITRDRGYSSGNTIYF.

The V call is TRBV6-5, the J call TRBJ2-1, with TRBD2 matching over 7 bases. From germline, CDR1 is MNHEY and CDR2 SVGAGI. This CDR3 has 14 amino acids. Losses at the gene ends were 8 bases for V and 4 bases for J; bases not matched to a gene: 8. The CDR3 DNA is TGTGCCAGCCAGCGGGACCTACTGTACAATGAGCAGTTCTTC. Protein sequence: CASQRDLLYNEQFF.

This clone was detected once. The chain is built from TRBV5-6 and TRBJ1-2; the D is unclear. V lost 4 bases and J 4 bases, leaving 23 bases between the germline ends. Germline V CDR1 and CDR2: SGHDT, YYEEEE. CDR3 length: 17 amino acids. The CDR3 nucleotides are TGTGCCAGCAGCCCCGGTACGATGAAAGGGAGGCCCTATGGCTACACCTTC. This translates into CASSPGTMKGRPYGYTF.

V gene TRBV7-6 combines with J gene TRBJ2-3; 15 positions agree with TRBD2. The length of the CDR3 is 18 residues. The ends lost 4 bases at V and 3 bases at J; junction bases unmatched: 8. Germline V gives CDR1 SGHVS, CDR2 FNYEAQ. As DNA, the CDR3 is TGTGCCAGCAGCTCTGGACTAGCGGGGGGGCCCCGGACAGATACGCAGTATTTT. It yields the protein CASSSGLAGGPRTDTQYF.

The chain is built from TRBV6-5 and TRBJ1-4, with D maybe TRBD1 (5 bases). Trimming removed 3 bases at V and 8 bases at J, with 13 bases between. CDR3 length: 14 amino acids. The V gene's germline CDR1 is MNHEY and CDR2 SVGAGI. CDR3: CASSYGGGGEKLFF. The CDR3, as DNA: TGTGCCAGCAGTTATGGGGGGGGAGGAGAAAAACTGTTTTTT.

This clone is a singleton in its sample. The gene calls are TRBV3-1 (or the pseudogene TRBV3-2) and TRBJ2-3; 9 nucleotides align to TRBD2. Germline trimming cut 1 base from V and 0 bases from J; bases unmatched to any gene: 11. The CDR3 spans 19 residues. CDR1 and CDR2 from the germline V gene are LGHDT and YNNKEL (reference sequence). The CDR3 bases are TGTGCCAGCAGCCAAGGTAAAGCTAGCGGGGTGATTAGCACAGATACGCAGTATTTT. Protein product: CASSQGKASGVISTDTQYF.

The gene calls are TRBV5-8 and TRBJ1-1; 7 nucleotides line up with TRBD1. CDR3 size: 13 residues. The J segment lost 10 bases and the V segment lost 0 bases, leaving 6 bases of the junction unmatched. Germline assignment: CDR1 SGHTS and CDR2 YDEGEE. CDR3 nucleotide sequence: TGTGCCAGCAGCTTGGCCAGGGGGAAAGGAGCTTTCTTT. Encoded protein: CASSLARGKGAFF. The complete variable domain, with remaining parts taken from reference TRBV5-8 and TRBJ1-1, reads EAGVTQSPTHLIKTRGQQATLRCSPISGHTSVYWYQQALGLGLQFLLWYDEGEERNRGNFPPRFSGRQFPNYSSELNVNALELEDSALYLCASSLARGKGAFFGQGTRLTVV.

In nucleotides, the CDR3 is TGTGCCAGCAGCCAGGACAGGGGACTAGGGAATGGCTACACCTTC. Translated: CASSQDRGLGNGYTF. The J gene is TRBJ1-2, the V gene TRBV7-3; 9 nucleotides line up with TRBD1. V lost 5 bases to trimming and J lost 6 bases; unmatched junction nucleotides: 10. The length of the CDR3 is 15 residues. Germline V gives CDR1 SGHTA, CDR2 FQGTGA.

The V and J genes are TRBV5-5 and TRBJ2-3; perhaps TRBD1 as D (6 bases). The length of the CDR3 is 16 residues. Trimming took 0 bases from V and 0 from J, leaving 11 bases between them. Germline V CDR1 and CDR2: SGHKS, YYEKEE (reference sequence). The CDR3 loop is CASSLALGASTDTQYF. For the CDR3, the DNA is TGTGCCAGCAGCTTGGCCTTGGGGGCGAGCACAGATACGCAGTATTTT.

The chain joins TRBV11-2 to TRBJ1-1; no definite D call. The CDR3 covers 14 residues. V gave up 0 bases and J gave up 3 bases, with 8 bases separating them. Per germline, CDR1 SGHAT and CDR2 FQNNGV. The CDR3 reads CASSLDMTHTEAFF. CDR3 nucleotide sequence: TGTGCCAGCAGCTTAGATATGACACACACTGAAGCTTTCTTT.

The V and J genes are TRBV6-5 and TRBJ2-2; 8 bases line up with TRBD2. CDR1 and CDR2 (germline): MNHEY, SVGAGI. With 3 bases clipped from V and 6 bases from J, the junction kept 9 bases outside the gene matches. The CDR3 is 16 residues long. CDR3 region: CASSYRSRGGPGELFF. In DNA form, the CDR3 reads TGTGCCAGCAGTTATCGTTCACGGGGGGGGCCCGGGGAGCTGTTTTTT.

The rearrangement joins TRBV27 to TRBJ2-4; D is perhaps TRBD1 (6 bases). V lost 6 bases and J lost 6, with 15 bases in between. This CDR3 has 14 amino acids. The germline CDR1 and CDR2 sequences are MNHEY and SMNVEV (reference sequence). The chain's CDR3 is CASSPAPGVNIQYF. The CDR3 bases are TGTGCCAGCAGCCCCGCCCCAGGGGTAAACATTCAGTACTTC.

The chain is built from TRBV6-5 and TRBJ2-7, with D maybe TRBD2 (6 bases). There are 14 residues in the CDR3. V was shortened by 6 bases and J by 2 bases, with 14 bases between the two germline ends. In germline, CDR1 is MNHEY, CDR2 SVGAGI. In nucleotides, the CDR3 is TGTGCCAGCAGGCCGGGACTGCAAACCTACGAGCAGTACTTC. Its translation is CASRPGLQTYEQYF.